These T cell receptor beta chains were read from a single sample in a study of cytomegalovirus exposure and HLA in healthy donors. Sequencing used immunoSEQ multiplex PCR; TCRdb keeps in-frame clones, though not all of them. The table includes roughly 100,000 clones, roughly 80% detected once. Sequenced input: PBMCs. Receptors originate from a middle-aged man in good health and CMV-seropositive. Each CDR3 is given with its conserved first and last residue. The D gene is left open where the match is weak. A clone size is listed for some rows: how often the clone was seen (once, few, many), or a class if it is expanded.

V: TRBV29-1; size: .; J: TRBJ1-2; D: .; DNA: TGCAGCGTCGGGATGGACAGTAACTATGGCTACACCTTC; CDR3: CSVGMDSNYGYTF
V: TRBV18; size: .; J: TRBJ2-1; D: TRBD1; DNA: TGTGCCAGCTCACCACCTTTAGGACAGGGGGATAAGCGGGTCTACAATGAGCAGTTCTTC; CDR3: CASSPPLGQGDKRVYNEQFF
V: TRBV6-1; size: .; J: TRBJ1-5; D: .; DNA: TGTGCCAGCAGCTTAGGACAGAGCAATCAGCCCCAGCATTTT; CDR3: CASSLGQSNQPQHF
V: TRBV11-3; size: .; J: TRBJ2-7; D: .; DNA: TGTGCCAGCAGCTTAGATTCCCGGGAGCAGTACTTC; CDR3: CASSLDSREQYF
V: TRBV4-3; size: .; J: TRBJ2-3; D: .; DNA: TGCGCCAGCAGCCAACAGGGTCCCCCCTCCACAGATACGCAGTATTTT; CDR3: CASSQQGPPSTDTQYF
V: TRBV15; size: .; J: TRBJ2-1; D: .; DNA: TGTGCCACCAGTCCAGGGCTGGAGCGGCAGTTCTTC; CDR3: CATSPGLERQFF
V: TRBV11-2; size: once; J: TRBJ2-2; D: TRBD1; DNA: TGTGCCAGCAGACAAACCGGGACAGGGAACACCGGGGAGCTGTTTTTT; CDR3: CASRQTGTGNTGELFF
V: TRBV11-2; size: once; J: TRBJ2-1; D: .; DNA: TGTGCCAGCAGCTTAGTTTCCGGGTTGGTGTACAATGAGCAGTTCTTC; CDR3: CASSLVSGLVYNEQFF
V: TRBV19; size: .; J: TRBJ1-1; D: TRBD1; DNA: TGTGCCAGCGTGGACAGGGGGCACGGCACTGAAGCTTTCTTT; CDR3: CASVDRGHGTEAFF
V: TRBV20-1; size: .; J: TRBJ2-3; D: .; DNA: TGCAGTGCTAGTTTGCAGGATACGCAGTATTTT; CDR3: CSASLQDTQYF
V: TRBV19; size: .; J: TRBJ2-1; D: .; DNA: TGTGCCAGTAGTGGGGGCAAATCAACCTACAATGAGCAGTTCTTC; CDR3: CASSGGKSTYNEQFF
V: TRBV10-3; size: .; J: TRBJ2-7; D: TRBD1; DNA: TGTGCCATCAGTGGGACAGGGAGGTACGAGCAGTACTTC; CDR3: CAISGTGRYEQYF
V: TRBV28; size: .; J: TRBJ2-7; D: .; DNA: TGTGCCAGCAGTTCGGGGGGCCGCTACGAGCAGTACTTC; CDR3: CASSSGGRYEQYF
V: TRBV28; size: once; J: TRBJ2-7; D: .; DNA: TGTGCCAGCAGTCCCCACTACGAGCAGTACTTC; CDR3: CASSPHYEQYF
V: TRBV5-5; size: .; J: TRBJ1-4; D: TRBD1; DNA: TGTGCCAGCAGCTTGGGGGACAGGGCAACTAATGAAAAACTGTTTTTT; CDR3: CASSLGDRATNEKLFF
V: TRBV27; size: .; J: TRBJ2-3; D: TRBD2; DNA: TGTGCCAGCAGGACGGGGGGAGATACGCAGTATTTT; CDR3: CASRTGGDTQYF
V: TRBV19; size: .; J: TRBJ1-2; D: .; DNA: TGTGCCAGTATCCCAACAGGGATCGACTATGGCTACACCTTC; CDR3: CASIPTGIDYGYTF
V: TRBV7-9; size: .; J: TRBJ2-5; D: TRBD2; DNA: TGTGCCAGCAGCCTGGGACTAGCGGGAGACGGTCGGGAGACCCAGTACTTC; CDR3: CASSLGLAGDGRETQYF
V: TRBV28; size: .; J: TRBJ2-1; D: .; DNA: TGTGCCAGCAGTTCCTCCCCAGGGGCCTACAATGAGCAGTTCTTC; CDR3: CASSSSPGAYNEQFF
V: TRBV19; size: .; J: TRBJ2-5; D: .; DNA: TGTGCCAGTAGTATAAGCGGCGGAGAGACCCAGTACTTC; CDR3: CASSISGGETQYF
V: TRBV19; size: .; J: TRBJ2-3; D: .; DNA: TGTGCCAGTAGTATAGATCTGGGAGCCCGAGCGGGAGATACGCAGTATTTT; CDR3: CASSIDLGARAGDTQYF
V: TRBV27; size: few; J: TRBJ2-1; D: .; DNA: TGTGCCAGCAGCGCGGACCTGGGGACTCGCAATGAGCAGTTCTTC; CDR3: CASSADLGTRNEQFF
V: TRBV9; size: .; J: TRBJ2-3; D: .; DNA: TGTGCCAGCAGCGTATCTATTGGCCAGGGCGATACGCAGTATTTT; CDR3: CASSVSIGQGDTQYF
V: TRBV6-1; size: .; J: TRBJ2-3; D: TRBD2; DNA: TGTGCCAGCAGTGAGGTACTAGCGGGAGGGGATACGCAGTATTTT; CDR3: CASSEVLAGGDTQYF
V: TRBV15; size: .; J: TRBJ2-1; D: .; DNA: TGTGCCACCAGCAGAGAGACAGGTGGCTCCTACAATGAGCAGTTCTTC; CDR3: CATSRETGGSYNEQFF
V: TRBV7-2; size: once; J: TRBJ1-5; D: .; DNA: TGTGCCAGCAGCTTAGGGGCAGGGGGCAATCAGCCCCAGCATTTT; CDR3: CASSLGAGGNQPQHF
V: TRBV11-2; size: .; J: TRBJ1-3; D: .; DNA: TGTGCCAACAGCTTCAGCGACAGGCCGCGGGACACCATATATTTT; CDR3: CANSFSDRPRDTIYF
V: TRBV7-2; size: .; J: TRBJ2-4; D: TRBD2; DNA: TGTGCCAGCAGCCCGGGGGGACCCAAAAACATTCAGTACTTC; CDR3: CASSPGGPKNIQYF
V: TRBV28; size: .; J: TRBJ1-2; D: .; DNA: TGTGCCAGCATTGGTGACGGGAACTATGGCTACACCTTC; CDR3: CASIGDGNYGYTF
V: TRBV28; size: .; J: TRBJ2-7; D: TRBD1; DNA: TGTGCCAGCAGTTTGGACAGGCCCGTGGAGCAGTACTTC; CDR3: CASSLDRPVEQYF
V: TRBV4-2; size: few; J: TRBJ2-7; D: TRBD2; DNA: TGTGCCAGCAGCCAAGTGGCTAGCGGGAGCTCCTACGAGCAGTACTTC; CDR3: CASSQVASGSSYEQYF
V: TRBV28; size: .; J: TRBJ2-2; D: .; DNA: TGTGCCAGCAGTTTATTTCCCAGGGCCGAGAACACCGGGGAGCTGTTTTTT; CDR3: CASSLFPRAENTGELFF
V: TRBV14; size: few; J: TRBJ2-7; D: .; DNA: TGTGCCAGCAGCCCAACAGGGATGGGCTACGAGCAGTACTTC; CDR3: CASSPTGMGYEQYF
V: TRBV21-1; size: once; J: TRBJ2-7; D: .; DNA: TGTGCCAGCAGCAAAGGGTTTCGGACAGGGGTCGACGAGCAGTACTTC; CDR3: CASSKGFRTGVDEQYF
V: TRBV30; size: .; J: TRBJ2-7; D: .; DNA: TGTGCCTGGAGGGACAGCGGGAAGAAACCCTACGAGCAGTACTTC; CDR3: CAWRDSGKKPYEQYF
V: TRBV29-1; size: .; J: TRBJ2-1; D: TRBD2; DNA: TGCAGCGTTGGGGGGGGGAGTTCCTACAATGAGCAGTTCTTC; CDR3: CSVGGGSSYNEQFF
V: TRBV29-1; size: once; J: TRBJ2-7; D: .; DNA: TGCAGCGTTGAAGGGGTTACCGGGACAAGAGCCTACGAGCAGTACTTC; CDR3: CSVEGVTGTRAYEQYF
V: TRBV5-8; size: .; J: TRBJ2-5; D: .; DNA: TGTGCCAGCAGCGACAGTGGGGCCGGAGAGACCCAGTACTTC; CDR3: CASSDSGAGETQYF
V: TRBV18; size: .; J: TRBJ2-1; D: TRBD1; DNA: TGTGCCAGCTCACCACTACGACAGGGCCAGTACAATGAGCAGTTCTTC; CDR3: CASSPLRQGQYNEQFF
V: TRBV11-3; size: .; J: TRBJ2-1; D: .; DNA: TGTGCCAGCAGCTTAGTTAGGGGCGGAGAGCAGTTCTTC; CDR3: CASSLVRGGEQFF
V: TRBV10-2; size: .; J: TRBJ2-1; D: TRBD2; DNA: TGCGCCAGCACGTCAACTAGCGTGGTAGGTAATGAGCAGTTCTTC; CDR3: CASTSTSVVGNEQFF
V: TRBV5-1; size: .; J: TRBJ2-1; D: TRBD2; DNA: TGCGCCAGCAGCTTGTATACTAGCGGGAGCGATGAGCAGTTCTTC; CDR3: CASSLYTSGSDEQFF
V: TRBV18; size: .; J: TRBJ1-2; D: TRBD1; DNA: TGTGCCAGCTCACTGGACAGGGGGGGCGATGGCTACACCTTC; CDR3: CASSLDRGGDGYTF
V: TRBV5-8; size: .; J: TRBJ1-1; D: .; DNA: TGTGCCAGCAGCCCCTGGGGAGGTAGGGCGGTAACTGAAGCTTTCTTT; CDR3: CASSPWGGRAVTEAFF
V: TRBV5-1; size: few; J: TRBJ2-2; D: TRBD1; DNA: TGCGCCAGCCGTAGACAGGGTAACACCGGGGAGCTGTTTTTT; CDR3: CASRRQGNTGELFF
V: TRBV7-7; size: .; J: TRBJ2-3; D: TRBD2; DNA: TGTGCCAGCAGCTCGGGACTAGGGTCCGATACGCAGTATTTT; CDR3: CASSSGLGSDTQYF
V: TRBV25-1; size: .; J: TRBJ2-2; D: TRBD2; DNA: TGTGCCAGCAGTGAATGGCGGGAGCTCGGGGAGCTGTTTTTT; CDR3: CASSEWRELGELFF
V: TRBV7-2; size: .; J: TRBJ2-5; D: .; DNA: TGTGCCAGCAGCTTAGGAGGCCCTGGGGAGACCCAGTACTTC; CDR3: CASSLGGPGETQYF
V: TRBV11-2; size: .; J: TRBJ2-1; D: TRBD1; DNA: TGTGCCAGCAGTACGGACAGGGGTAAATACAATGAGCAGTTCTTC; CDR3: CASSTDRGKYNEQFF
V: TRBV10-3; size: .; J: TRBJ2-2; D: TRBD1; DNA: TGTGCCATCAGCCACGGACAGGGGGAGACCGGGGAGCTGTTTTTT; CDR3: CAISHGQGETGELFF
V: TRBV2; size: few; J: TRBJ2-7; D: TRBD2; DNA: TGTGCCAGCAGTGAAGCGGCTAGCGGCCTCTACGAGCAGTACTTC; CDR3: CASSEAASGLYEQYF
V: TRBV27; size: .; J: TRBJ2-1; D: .; DNA: TGTGCCAGCACCCGGCGGAAGAGCTCCTACAATGAGCAGTTCTTC; CDR3: CASTRRKSSYNEQFF
V: TRBV5-1; size: .; J: TRBJ2-3; D: TRBD2; DNA: TGCGCCAGCAGCCAACTAGCGGGAGGGCCTACAGATACGCAGTATTTT; CDR3: CASSQLAGGPTDTQYF
V: TRBV10-1; size: .; J: TRBJ2-5; D: TRBD1; DNA: TGCGCCAGCAGTCCGGGACAGGGGGCGCGATTTGAGACCCAGTACTTC; CDR3: CASSPGQGARFETQYF
V: TRBV5-8; size: once; J: TRBJ2-3; D: .; DNA: TGTGCCAGCAGCTTTCACGCCAGTAGCACAGATACGCAGTATTTT; CDR3: CASSFHASSTDTQYF
V: TRBV15; size: once; J: TRBJ2-1; D: TRBD1; DNA: TGTGCCACCAGCGTCTCCGGGACAGGGGTTCATGAGCAGTTCTTC; CDR3: CATSVSGTGVHEQFF
V: TRBV5-4; size: .; J: TRBJ1-2; D: TRBD1; DNA: TGTGCCAGCAGCCTTCCTGGCGGGACAGGGACCTATGGCTACACCTTC; CDR3: CASSLPGGTGTYGYTF
V: TRBV15; size: .; J: TRBJ1-1; D: .; DNA: TGTGCCACCAGCAGAGCGGTCGGGAACACTGAAGCTTTCTTT; CDR3: CATSRAVGNTEAFF
V: TRBV19; size: .; J: TRBJ2-3; D: .; DNA: TGTGCCTCACGACTAGACACAGATACGCAGTATTTT; CDR3: CASRLDTDTQYF
V: TRBV27; size: few; J: TRBJ2-3; D: TRBD1; DNA: TGTGCCAGCAGTTTGATCCCAGGACAGGGCACAGATACGCAGTATTTT; CDR3: CASSLIPGQGTDTQYF